These T cell receptor beta chains were read from a single sample in a study of GPR56 and killer-like receptors on CD4 memory cells. No DNA is given; TCRdb re-called the reads and lists each CDR3 protein once. The sample has fewer than 2,500 distinct CDR3 sequences. The sample comprised memory CD4+ T cells from blood. The receptor source for this set is a human donor in good health. Both conserved end residues are part of each CDR3. The size of a clone is reported for some rows only, either as once, few or many, or as a class for expanded clones.

V	size	J	CDR3
TRBV2	NA	TRBJ1-6	CASSGGYYNSPLHF
TRBV6-1	medium-sized	TRBJ1-1	CASSGLVDRGGEAFF
TRBV18	medium-sized	TRBJ2-1	CASSPLGRYNEQFF
TRBV24-1	medium-sized	TRBJ1-5	CATGQGNQPQHF
TRBV11-2	NA	TRBJ2-5	CASSLAGLVSETQYF
TRBV20-1	NA	TRBJ2-5	CSVLGVGETQYF
TRBV27	medium-sized	TRBJ2-3	CASRATGTSGISTQYF
TRBV12-3/TRBV12-4	NA	TRBJ1-5	CASSLGQAISKPQHF
TRBV4-1	NA	TRBJ2-7	CASSQDPGLSDEQYF
TRBV20-1	NA	TRBJ1-6	CSAITDYGRDSPLHF
TRBV27	medium-sized	TRBJ2-7	CASSLNSRSSYEQYF
TRBV6-1	medium-sized	TRBJ1-5	CASSAQGGGQPQHF
TRBV6-6	NA	TRBJ2-1	CASRDLGNEQFF
TRBV5-6	medium-sized	TRBJ2-1	CASSTQGRLSNEQFF
TRBV20-1	NA	TRBJ2-3	CSASIGTSTDTQYF
TRBV2	NA	TRBJ2-2	CASSPQRTFTGELFF
TRBV5-1	medium-sized	TRBJ1-5	CASSLGLSNQPQHF
TRBV27	large	TRBJ2-3	CASSLRPRTVSDTQYF
TRBV20-1	NA	TRBJ2-5	CSARLAPETQYF
TRBV7-9	NA	TRBJ2-6	CASSLEWDSGANVLTF
TRBV20-1	NA	TRBJ2-1	CSANGGRGWRNEQFF
TRBV30	medium-sized	TRBJ1-6	CAWSVPTGRGSPLHF
TRBV29-1	medium-sized	TRBJ1-1	CSAAMSAEAFF
TRBV14	NA	TRBJ1-1	CASSQGMNTEAFF
TRBV5-4	large	TRBJ1-2	CASSVGFGSYGYTF
TRBV11-2	NA	TRBJ2-7	CASSPTGSYEQYF
TRBV20-1	NA	TRBJ2-7	CSARGTSGSFRYEQYF
TRBV6-2/TRBV6-3	medium-sized	TRBJ2-5	CASQDRGDLETQYF
TRBV27	medium-sized	TRBJ2-2	CASSLGGLRSNTGELFF
TRBV20-1	NA	TRBJ1-2	CSARDLGTGVSGYTF
TRBV29-1	medium-sized	TRBJ1-2	CSVEDLLNGPQLESYGYTF
TRBV30	medium-sized	TRBJ2-5	CATDRGGETQYF
TRBV11-3	NA	TRBJ2-3	CASSLGQGGHTQYF
TRBV7-2	large	TRBJ2-3	CASSFGGADTQYF
TRBV20-1	NA	TRBJ1-5	CSAKGPVDQPQHF
TRBV12-3/TRBV12-4	NA	TRBJ2-3	CASSPSGGARTTDTQYF
TRBV6-1	medium-sized	TRBJ2-7	CASSGGGTSLYEQYF
TRBV6-6	large	TRBJ1-5	CASSQSTGGPRQPQHF
TRBV20-1	NA	TRBJ2-5	CSALLGASGREETQYF
TRBV6-2/TRBV6-3	medium-sized	TRBJ2-7	CASSYSTAARRAYEQYF
TRBV5-1	NA	TRBJ1-4	CASSLQGPNEKLFF
TRBV19	large	TRBJ1-1	CASSRYTEAFF
TRBV30	medium-sized	TRBJ2-1	CAWSVRPLATRYNEQFF
TRBV6-1	medium-sized	TRBJ1-3	CASSLLRSQTGNTIYF
TRBV27	large	TRBJ1-6	CASRTSGQINSPLHF
TRBV28	medium-sized	TRBJ2-3	CASSASPYTDTQYF
TRBV19	NA	TRBJ1-2	CASSIATTGYTF